This TCR beta chain stems from a study of blood T cell repertoires in COVID-19 (dated by TCRdb to between 2020 and 2021). Notes on the research overall: Collaborator samples came from the United States, Italy and Spain and covered acute and convalescent phases of COVID-19. The prospective study material was composed of cDNA or gDNA derived from T cells, B-cell-depleted T cells, or PBMCs. The dataset comprised deeply sampled blood TCRbeta repertoires from subjects exposed to, actively infected with, or recovered from COVID-19. The repertoires were released in a freely available public database intended as a resource for research on the immune response to SARS-CoV-2. Samples were obtained from the ongoing ImmuneRACE study (first 160 participants) and from approximately 1,200 subjects provided by 6 global collaborators. The sample metadata nearly always contained a de-identified subject ID, COVID-19 status, age in years and sex. Where available, HLA class I and class II types were taken from metadata supplied by the sample provider and were not determined by assay-based typing.

As for this clone: The antigen this receptor binds is unknown. No base-level quality is on record; no much larger clone is a single base apart.

Reading from cysteine to phenylalanine, the CDR3 counts 15 amino acids. Only the CDR3 region is kept as DNA, spanning 45 bases read in frame from base 1. According to the germline V gene, CDR1 reads SNHLY and CDR2 reads FYNNEI. V ends up 6 bases short and J 5 bases short, with an unmatched junction base count of 9. One collaborating source in Seattle enrolled patients during active infection and followed them longitudinally through the course of disease. The collaborating institutions used their own protocols to collect whole blood in K2EDTA tubes. Collaborator samples were shipped for TCRbeta analysis as frozen whole blood, isolated PBMCs, or DNA extracted from either sample type. Broader findings and caveats from the paper: The amount of clinical and demographic metadata varied by source and participant and was provided uncurated.

TCRbeta CDR3 regions were amplified from genomic DNA by means of the immunoSEQ Assay, a bias-controlled multiplex PCR. The published analysis was carried out like this. Nucleated cell counts per sample were estimated from amplification of reference gene primers within the assay. To quantify the absolute abundance of each unique TCRbeta CDR3 rearrangement, sequence reads were collapsed and filtered. For each sample, productive Simpson clonality was calculated as the square root of Simpson's diversity index across productive rearrangements. Drawn from immuneACCESS, this table holds only the in-frame rearrangements with V and J called that TCRdb kept. Clones are partly lost; checked studies trace under half to an unresolved V gene and leave the rest unexplained. For V, J and clone size, that table is used; D and trimming come from the DNA. The sample table holds 150,000 to 200,000 clones, of which 79% were seen once. 6% of the sample is in the top ten clones.

This TCR was sampled from a woman in her forties with COVID-19, enrolled during active disease. Sequencing was carried out using peripheral blood. The sequence links TRBV2 to TRBJ2-5, and TRBD1 matches 10 of the central bases. The CDR3 region reads CASRGGTGAWETQYF. The nucleotide sequence is TGTGCCAGCAGAGGGGGGACAGGGGCGTGGGAGACCCAGTACTTC.